One sample yielded the 2 T cell receptor beta chains listed below, sequenced in a study of patients and donors after allogeneic stem cell transplantation. TCRdb ran MiXCR on the RT-PCR reads and lists one entry per CDR3 protein. Of 150,000 to 200,000 distinct CDR3 sequences listed, about 30% are singletons. The sample consisted of blood, either unsorted or a sorted T cell fraction (not recorded which). The receptors stem from a human donor who was either an allogeneic HSCT recipient or a stem cell or donor lymphocyte infusion donor (not recorded which). It is not recorded whose cells these are; they may come from a transplant donor.

This chain joins TRBV3-1 and TRBJ2-7, with 9 bases fitting TRBD1. Unmatched junction bases numbered 5, after V lost 2 bases and J lost 3 bases. In germline, CDR1 is LGHDT, CDR2 YNNKEL (reference sequence). This CDR3 comprises 15 residues. CDR3 DNA sequence: TGTGCCAGCAGCCAAAGGGAGACAGGGGGCTACGAGCAGTACTTC. Translation gives CASSQRETGGYEQYF.

The V gene is TRBV7-3, the J gene TRBJ2-3; 8 nucleotides align to TRBD2. CDR3 length: 14 amino acids. J gave up 7 bases and V 5 bases, and 8 bases lay outside the gene matches. The germline V gene encodes CDR1 SGHTA and CDR2 FQGTGA. CDR3 DNA sequence: TGTGCCAGCAGCCAGACTAGCGCGGGGAATACGCAGTATTTT. As protein: CASSQTSAGNTQYF.